What follows are 15 T cell receptor beta chains derived from one specimen sequenced in a study of control samples from healthy donors and cancer patients. Assay used: immunoSEQ multiplex PCR; TCRdb lists only in-frame clones, some missing. The repertoire holds 100,000 or so clones, with around 89% as singletons. Sequencing was carried out using blood. Receptors were obtained from a man younger than 45 in good health.

This clone showed up just once. The V gene is TRBV18, the J gene TRBJ1-5; D gene uncertain. V gave up 2 bases and J gave up 5 bases, with 10 bases separating them. The germline V gene has CDR1 KGHSH and CDR2 LQKENI. This CDR3 spans 14 amino acids. The CDR3 here is CASSPGRFDQPQHF. CDR3 nucleotides: TGTGCCAGCTCACCAGGGCGGTTCGATCAGCCCCAGCATTTT.

This clone was seen a single time. V and J are TRBV2 and TRBJ2-1; 13 bases match TRBD2. The trim removed 1 base at V and 5 bases at J, leaving 11 bases unmatched. Germline-derived CDR1 and CDR2 are SNHLY and FYNNEI. This CDR3 is 19 amino acids long. CDR3 coding DNA: TGTGCCAGCAGTGAAGGAATACTAGGGACTAGCGGGATCCACAATGAGCAGTTCTTC. Translating it yields CASSEGILGTSGIHNEQFF.

J is TRBJ2-3 and V is TRBV5-1; 14 bases align to TRBD2. The length of the CDR3 is 21 residues. The V gene end was trimmed by 4 bases and the J gene end by 2 bases; junction bases not matched to a gene: 18. The V gene's germline CDR1 is SGHRS and CDR2 YFSETQ. The CDR3 loop reads CASSIVGGTSGSRGITDTQYF. CDR3 bases: TGCGCCAGCAGCATCGTTGGAGGGACTAGCGGGAGCAGAGGGATCACAGATACGCAGTATTTT.

The chain is built from TRBV30 and TRBJ2-7, with 10 bases identical to TRBD1. Trimming at V came to 5 bases and at J to 5 bases, leaving 6 bases not matched to a gene. The CDR3 contains 13 residues. The germline gives CDR1 GTSNPN, CDR2 SVGIG (reference sequence). CDR3 nucleotide sequence: TGTGCCTGGGCGGGACAGGGGACGCACGAGCAGTACTTC. It encodes CAWAGQGTHEQYF.

V and J are TRBV20-1 and TRBJ1-2; no definite D call. Trimming stripped 6 bases from V and 4 bases from J, with 3 bases between. CDR1 is DFQATT, CDR2 SNEGSKA, per germline (reference sequence). The CDR3 loop spans 9 amino acids. In DNA, the CDR3 is TGCAGTGCGACCTATGGCTACACCTTC. It translates to CSATYGYTF.

This chain connects TRBV7-9 to TRBJ1-2; D remains unclear. Trimming took off 5 bases at V and 7 bases at J, with 23 bases between the two ends. Germline V gene data show CDR1 as SEHNR and CDR2 as FQNEAQ (reference sequence). The CDR3 covers 16 residues. CDR3 amino acids: CASSLDGGSGSRGYTF. The CDR3 DNA reads as TGTGCCAGCAGCCTTGATGGAGGTTCAGGAAGTCGTGGCTACACCTTC.

The J gene is TRBJ2-1, the V gene TRBV7-9, with a tentative D call TRBD1 (5 bases). The germline V gene has CDR1 SEHNR and CDR2 FQNEAQ (reference sequence). V dropped 1 base and J dropped 4 bases, with 20 bases sitting between them. The CDR3 is 18 amino acids. CDR3 sequence (DNA): TGTGCCAGCAGCTTAGATATTTCCCGGGTGGGGCCTTACAATGAGCAGTTCTTC. Translating gives CASSLDISRVGPYNEQFF.

V gene TRBV18 combines with J gene TRBJ1-5; the match to TRBD1 covers 10 bases. The CDR3 spans 14 residues. The J segment lost 10 bases and the V segment lost 3 bases, leaving 6 bases of the junction unmatched. In germline, CDR1 is KGHSH, CDR2 LQKENI. In nucleotides, the CDR3 is TGTGCCAGCTCACCCGGGACAGGGGAGGGTCCCCAGCATTTT. Translated: CASSPGTGEGPQHF. Using reference TRBV18 and TRBJ1-5 for the parts outside the CDR3, the full variable domain is NAGVMQNPRHLVRRRGQEARLRCSPMKGHSHVYWYRQLPEEGLKFMVYLQKENIIDESGMPKERFSAEFPKEGPSILRIQQVVRGDSAAYFCASSPGTGEGPQHFGDGTRLSIL.

The table lists this clone with a few counts. The rearrangement links TRBV18 to TRBJ1-5, with D unresolved. This CDR3 spans 14 amino acids. Germline assignment: CDR1 KGHSH and CDR2 LQKENI. V was shortened by 5 bases and J by 5 bases, with 13 bases between the two germline ends. This chain's CDR3 is CASSSTEVDQPQHF. CDR3 nucleotides: TGTGCCAGCTCATCTACGGAGGTGGATCAGCCCCAGCATTTT.

This clone came up a few times. The chain couples TRBV5-1 to TRBJ1-3, with D perhaps TRBD1 (5 bases). This CDR3 spans 16 amino acids. Germline V gene sequence: CDR1 SGHRS, CDR2 YFSETQ. Trimming removed 5 bases from V and 0 bases from J, with 15 bases in between. The CDR3 nucleotides read TGCGCCAGCAGTTACCGGGACGTCGGCTCTGGAAACACCATATATTTT. Residues: CASSYRDVGSGNTIYF.

The chain couples TRBV4-1 to TRBJ1-6; 9 bases align to TRBD1. Trimming removed 1 base from V and 4 bases from J; junction bases left unmatched: 11. The germline gives CDR1 MGHRA, CDR2 YSYEKL. CDR3 length: 19 residues. CDR3: CASSQGGTGTLLYNSPLHF. The CDR3 bases are TGCGCCAGCAGCCAAGGTGGGACAGGGACCCTCTTATATAATTCACCCCTCCACTTT.

The genes are TRBV7-8 and TRBJ2-3; 12 nucleotides line up with TRBD2. The CDR3 is made up of 17 amino acids. Trimming at V came to 5 bases and at J to 0 bases, leaving 6 bases not matched to a gene. From germline, CDR1 is SGHVS and CDR2 FQNEAQ. The CDR3 nucleotides are TGTGCCAGCAGCCCGAGGACTAGCGGGACTAGCACAGATACGCAGTATTTT. Amino acids: CASSPRTSGTSTDTQYF. Using reference TRBV7-8 and TRBJ2-3 for the parts outside the CDR3, the full variable domain is GAGVSQSPRYKVAKRGQDVALRCDPISGHVSLFWYQQALGQGPEFLTYFQNEAQLDKSGLPSDRFFAERPEGSVSTLKIQRTQQEDSAVYLCASSPRTSGTSTDTQYFGPGTRLTVL.

The chain employs TRBV7-3 and TRBJ2-5; TRBD2 matches at 9 bases. Germline V gives CDR1 SGHTA, CDR2 FQGTGA. There are 14 residues in the CDR3. With 6 bases clipped from V and 4 bases from J, the junction kept 6 bases outside the gene matches. This chain's CDR3 is CASSKAGGPETQYF. CDR3 nucleotides: TGTGCCAGCAGTAAAGCGGGGGGTCCAGAGACCCAGTACTTC.

The J gene is TRBJ1-1, the V gene TRBV5-4; TRBD1 matches 8 bases. The germline CDR1 and CDR2 sequences are SGHNT and YYREEE (reference sequence). V was pared by 0 bases and J by 4 bases, with 8 bases of the junction left unmatched. This CDR3 region has 16 residues. As DNA, the CDR3 is TGTGCCAGCAGCTTGGGGACAGGGATAGGGAGCACTGAAGCTTTCTTT. It is translated as CASSLGTGIGSTEAFF. The whole variable domain, remainder taken from reference TRBV5-4 and TRBJ1-1, is ETGVTQSPTHLIKTRGQQVTLRCSSQSGHNTVSWYQQALGQGPQFIFQYYREEENGRGNFPPRFSGLQFPNYSSELNVNALELDDSALYLCASSLGTGIGSTEAFFGQGTRLTVV.

The chain carries TRBV9 and TRBJ1-3; D perhaps matches TRBD1 (5 bases). The CDR3 length is 15 residues. In germline, CDR1 is SGDLS, CDR2 YYNGEE. Trimming shortened V by 3 bases and J by 8 bases, and 18 bases separated the two germline ends. CDR3 sequence (DNA): TGTGCCAGCAGCGGCAGTTGGTGGGGCTTCGACACCATATATTTT. It translates to CASSGSWWGFDTIYF.